This TCR beta chain is drawn from a study of blood T cell repertoires in COVID-19 (dated by TCRdb to about 2020). About the investigation overall: Collaborator samples came from the United States, Italy and Spain and covered acute and convalescent phases of COVID-19. The repertoires were released in a freely available public database meant as a resource for research on the immune response to SARS-CoV-2. Deeply sampled blood TCRbeta repertoires from subjects exposed to, actively infected with, or recovered from COVID-19 were included in the dataset. Where available, HLA class I and class II types were obtained from metadata supplied by the sample provider rather than from assay-based typing. The material from the prospective study consisted of cDNA or gDNA derived from T cells, B-cell-depleted T cells, or PBMCs. A de-identified subject ID, COVID-19 status, age in years and sex were almost always included in the sample metadata. The samples were drawn from two sources: the first 160 participants of the ongoing ImmuneRACE study, and 1,000 to 1,500 subjects contributed by 6 global collaborators.

Worth noting for this clone: This receptor's antigen is unknown. Base qualities were left out, and no much larger clone turns up one base away.

Enrolling through a virtual design, the prospective study's participants ranged in age from roughly 18 to 89 years and lived across around 25 United States geographic areas. Cohort assignment in the prospective study relied on participant-reported clinical history from a screening survey and a study questionnaire. ImmuneRACE Cohort 3 recovered participants were defined by two consecutive negative NP/OP PCR tests, healthcare professional clearance, or symptom resolution. In the prospective study, mobile phlebotomists collected whole blood, serum and a nasopharyngeal or oropharyngeal swab from each participant. Prospective study participants could optionally give additional blood draws and questionnaires over a roughly 2-month period. Before DNA extraction, prospective study blood samples were shipped either frozen or at room temperature. Trimming at the junction amounts to 3 bases on V and 5 bases on J, and the germline ends lie 17 bases apart. CDR1 is given as DFQATT and CDR2 as SNEGSKA, both from the germline V gene (reference sequence). From the cysteine up to the phenylalanine, the CDR3 has a length of 15 residues. Just CDR3 DNA is preserved here, 45 bases in frame from base 1.

The immunoSEQ Assay, a bias-controlled multiplex PCR, was used to amplify TCRbeta CDR3 regions from genomic DNA. For the original study's pipeline: The number of nucleated cells in each sample was estimated by amplification of reference gene primers within the assay. Sequence reads were collapsed and filtered to measure the absolute abundance of every unique TCRbeta CDR3 rearrangement. For each sample, productive Simpson clonality was calculated by taking the square root of Simpson's diversity index across productive rearrangements. The table was pulled from immuneACCESS by TCRdb, which kept in-frame rearrangements only. Such tables lose some clones; where checked, under half of the loss comes from unresolved V genes, and the rest has no known cause. From that table come the V and J calls and clone size; the DNA was used to work out D and trimming. This sample gives around 220,000 clones in total; 80% to 85% of them show up just once. The biggest ten clones account for roughly 6.2% of the sample.

Here is what the overall study found, with its caveats: The quantity of clinical and demographic metadata differed by source and by participant and was supplied without curation.

This receptor was obtained from a woman aged 40 to 49 who had recovered from COVID-19. Recombination connected TRBV20-1 to TRBJ2-4, with TRBD1 as a weak D call on 6 bases. The sample consisted of PBMCs or T cells enriched from blood (not recorded which). The CDR3 region has the sequence CSASDFRDTENIQYF. The base sequence is TGCAGTGCTAGTGACTTCCGGGACACAGAAAACATTCAGTACTTC.